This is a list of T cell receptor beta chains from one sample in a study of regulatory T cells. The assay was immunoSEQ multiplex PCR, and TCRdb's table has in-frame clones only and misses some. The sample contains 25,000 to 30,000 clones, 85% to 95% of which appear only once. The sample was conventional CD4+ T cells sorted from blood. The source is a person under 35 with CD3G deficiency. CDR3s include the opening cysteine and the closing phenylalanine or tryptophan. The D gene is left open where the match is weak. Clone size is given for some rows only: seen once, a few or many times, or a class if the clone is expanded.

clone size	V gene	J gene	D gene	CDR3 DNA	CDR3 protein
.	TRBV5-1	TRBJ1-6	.	TGCGCCAGCACAGGGGCGAGGCAGTATAATTCACCCCTCCACTTT	CASTGARQYNSPLHF
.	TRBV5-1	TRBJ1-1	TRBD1	TGCGCCAGCAGCTTGGGCGGGACAGCGAACACTGAAGCTTTCTTT	CASSLGGTANTEAFF
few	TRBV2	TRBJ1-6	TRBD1	TGTGCCAGAGGACCCGGGACAGGGAACCCACCCCTCCACTTT	CARGPGTGNPPLHF
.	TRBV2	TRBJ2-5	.	TGTGCCAGCAGGGGACGGAGGGAAGAGACCCAGTACTTC	CASRGRREETQYF
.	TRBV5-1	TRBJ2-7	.	TGCGCCAGCAGCTTAATTGGCGGATCTTACGAGCAGTACTTC	CASSLIGGSYEQYF
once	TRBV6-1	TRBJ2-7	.	TGTGCCAGCAGTGATAAGGACGGCCCTTACCCTTCCCGGTACGAGCAGTACTTC	CASSDKDGPYPSRYEQYF
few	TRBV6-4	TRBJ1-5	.	TGTGCCAGCAGTGACTCGGTCGGGGGCAGCAATCAGCCCCAGCATTTT	CASSDSVGGSNQPQHF
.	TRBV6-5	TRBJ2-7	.	TGTGCCAGCAGGGTCTTGGGGGGTTTCGAGCAGTACTTC	CASRVLGGFEQYF
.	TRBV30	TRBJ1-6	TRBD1	TGTGCCTGGAGGTCGACAGGGGGGCATTCACCCCTCCACTTT	CAWRSTGGHSPLHF
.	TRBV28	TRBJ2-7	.	TGTGCCAGCAGTTTAACCCCGGGCCCCTACGAGCAGTACTTC	CASSLTPGPYEQYF
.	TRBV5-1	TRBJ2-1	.	TGCGCCAGCAGACGGACTAACAACAATGAGCAGTTCTTC	CASRRTNNNEQFF
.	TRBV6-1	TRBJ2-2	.	TGTGCCAGCAGTAAGGGGACCGGGGAGCTGTTTTTT	CASSKGTGELFF
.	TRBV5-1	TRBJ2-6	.	TGCGCCAGCAGCTTGGCCGGGACACGGGTCCTGACTTTC	CASSLAGTRVLTF
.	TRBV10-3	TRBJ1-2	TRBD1	TGTGCCATCAGTGAGTCCGGACAGGGGCGAGGCTACACCTTC	CAISESGQGRGYTF
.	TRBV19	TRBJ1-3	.	TGTGCCAGTAGTATCCTCAGGGGCTCTGGAAACACCATATATTTT	CASSILRGSGNTIYF
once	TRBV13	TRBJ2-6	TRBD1	TGTGCCAGCAGCTTATCCAGGGGGCTCTCTGGGGCCAACGTCCTGACTTTC	CASSLSRGLSGANVLTF
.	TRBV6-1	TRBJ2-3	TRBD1	TGTGCCACTAGGCAACAGGGGGTTAGCACAGATACGCAGTATTTT	CATRQQGVSTDTQYF
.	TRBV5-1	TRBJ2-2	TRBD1	TGCGCCAGCAGCTCAGGACAGGGGGCTAGAGCCGGGGAGCTGTTTTTT	CASSSGQGARAGELFF
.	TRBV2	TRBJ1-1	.	TGTGCCAGCAGTTATCATAACACTGAAGCTTTCTTT	CASSYHNTEAFF
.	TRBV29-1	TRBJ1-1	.	TGCAGCGTCCGACACATATACACTGAAGCTTTCTTT	CSVRHIYTEAFF
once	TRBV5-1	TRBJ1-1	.	TGCGCCAGCAGCCAAGGGAGACTGGGCGCTGAAGCTTTCTTT	CASSQGRLGAEAFF
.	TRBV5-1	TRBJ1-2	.	TGCGCCAGCAGCTTGTCGGGAAATCCGATCTATGGCTACACCTTC	CASSLSGNPIYGYTF
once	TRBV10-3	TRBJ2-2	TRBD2	TGTGCCACGGGACTAGCGGCGAACACCGGGGAGCTGTTTTTT	CATGLAANTGELFF
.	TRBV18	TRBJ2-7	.	TGTGCCAGCTCACCGGGGGTCTCCTACGAGCAGTACTTC	CASSPGVSYEQYF
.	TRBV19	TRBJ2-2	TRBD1	TGTGCCAGTAGGTCGGGACAGGGGTTATCCGGGGAGCTGTTTTTT	CASRSGQGLSGELFF
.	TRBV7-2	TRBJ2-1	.	TGTGCCAGCAGCTTATGGGGGGAATTATACAATGAGCAGTTCTTC	CASSLWGELYNEQFF
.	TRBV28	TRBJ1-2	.	TGTGCCAGCAGTTGGGGACGGAACTATGGCTACACCTTC	CASSWGRNYGYTF
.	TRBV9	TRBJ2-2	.	TGTGCCAGCAGCGTAGGACTAGGACACGGGGAGCTGTTTTTT	CASSVGLGHGELFF
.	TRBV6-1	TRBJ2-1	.	TGTGCCAGCAGTGAGACGGGCCCCTACAATGAGCAGTTCTTC	CASSETGPYNEQFF
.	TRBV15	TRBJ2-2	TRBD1	TGTGCCACCAGCAGGGGTTCCGGGACAGGTAACACCGGGGAGCTGTTTTTT	CATSRGSGTGNTGELFF
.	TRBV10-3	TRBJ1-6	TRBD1	TGTGCCTCAGGACAGGGGGGTTCACCCCTCCACTTT	CASGQGGSPLHF
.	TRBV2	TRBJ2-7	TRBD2	TGTGCCAGCAGTGAAGGTGCGGGGGCCTACGAGCAGTACTTC	CASSEGAGAYEQYF